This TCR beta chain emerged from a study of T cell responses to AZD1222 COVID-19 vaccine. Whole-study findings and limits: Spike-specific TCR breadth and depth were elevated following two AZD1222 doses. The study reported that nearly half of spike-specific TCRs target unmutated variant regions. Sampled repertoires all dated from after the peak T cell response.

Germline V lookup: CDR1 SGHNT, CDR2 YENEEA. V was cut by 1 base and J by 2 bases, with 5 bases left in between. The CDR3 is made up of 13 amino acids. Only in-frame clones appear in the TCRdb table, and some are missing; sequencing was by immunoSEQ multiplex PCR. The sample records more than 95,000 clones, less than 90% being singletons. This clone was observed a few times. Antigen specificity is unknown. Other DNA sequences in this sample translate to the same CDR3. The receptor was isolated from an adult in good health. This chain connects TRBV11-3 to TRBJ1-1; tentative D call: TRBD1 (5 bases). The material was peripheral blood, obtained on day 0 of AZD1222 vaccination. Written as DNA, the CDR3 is TGTGCCAGCAGCTTAGGGGGCAACACTGAAGCTTTCTTT. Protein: CASSLGGNTEAFF.